This T cell receptor beta chain stems from a study of Ad26.COV2.S vaccination and SARS-CoV-2 variants. Germline assignment: CDR1 SGHRS and CDR2 YFSETQ. The V gene lost 4 bases and the J gene lost 2 bases, with 21 bases spanning the gap. The CDR3 spans 17 residues. Repertoires were generated with immunoSEQ multiplex PCR, while TCRdb's copy carries only in-frame clones and drops some. The sample lists over 450,000 clones, roughly nine tenths occurring once. Treatment here: about 20 received Ad26.COV2.S at low or high dose, single or two shots; about five received placebo; per-sample allocation not given. Repertoires come from day 63 after the first vaccine or placebo injection.

The TCR comes from a person aged 18-60 years who received the Ad26.COV2.S COVID-19 vaccine or a placebo. The chain couples TRBV5-1 to TRBJ1-1; D is perhaps TRBD1 (6 bases). Sequenced here: peripheral blood, sampled in a trial of Ad26.COV2.S vaccine versus placebo. CDR3 bases: TGCGCCAGCAGCACCGGATACCTAGGACAGTCCAACACTGAAGCTTTCTTT. Protein sequence: CASSTGYLGQSNTEAFF.